The present entry profiles one TCR beta chain with its context. This clonotype registers as medium-sized (0.01 to 0.1%) by frequency; no count is noted. Its recognized antigen is unknown. The record originates from a study of human CD8 memory T cell subsets (dated by TCRdb to 2018 to 2020). For the study in its entirety: To assess how stem-like (TSTEM), progenitor exhausted-like (TPEX) and effector memory CD8+ T cell subsets are clonally related, the TCRbeta repertoires of these three subsets were compared. Roughly 6 donors each provided TSTEM, TPEX and effector memory subsets, from which TCRbeta repertoires were obtained. What the research found in general, with its limitations: Only TCRbeta chains were sequenced, and repertoire comparisons rested on several donors tested with paired t-tests and Bonferroni correction. Greater repertoire diversity in TSTEM than in TPEX subsets was suggested by Chao1 estimates, potentially reflecting a broader range of specificities. Normalized Shannon-Wiener diversity was similarly high in the TSTEM and TPEX subsets, while the effector memory subsets were comparatively less diverse. Clonotypes were shared with effector memory cells by both stem-like subsets, but only minimal overlap was found between TSTEM and TPEX repertoires, suggesting distinct antigen spectra.

CCR7+ PD-1- TIGIT- cells were the ones classified as stem-like memory CD8+ T cells (TSTEM). Density gradient separation was used to isolate peripheral blood mononuclear cells from healthy donor buffy coats. In the study, total CD8+ T cells were enriched by negative magnetic separation with EasySep or MojoSort CD8+ T cell isolation kits. For each subset, total RNA was extracted using an RNeasy Mini Kit from duplicate vials of some 150,000 sorted CD8+ T cells. The PBMCs were used fresh or after being cryopreserved in fetal bovine serum with approximately 9.6% DMSO. Fluorescence-activated cell sorting on a FACSAria III was used to sort the CD8+ T cell subsets to purity. Including cysteine and phenylalanine, the CDR3 has 14 amino acids. Nucleotide data are not available. Based on the germline V gene (reference sequence), the CDR1 and CDR2 sequences are SEHNR and FQNEAQ. The listed sequencing device is NextSeq 550. A Human TCR Profiling Kit was used to prepare UMI-labeled 5' RACE TCRbeta libraries. Every TCRbeta library was prepared in parallel with an identical number of PCR cycles. Regarding the original processing steps: Each TCRbeta library contained between about 2,900 and 20,000 functional CDR3beta clonotypes. MIGEC 1.2.9 handled UMI extraction and consensus assembly, with a minimum of three reads required per UMI. In-frame CDR3beta repertoires were extracted with MiXCR 3.0.3. Diversity metrics were computed in VDJtools 1.2.1 after downsampling each sample to 42,000 randomly selected UMIs. For each sample pair, the repertoire overlap metrics D, R and F2 were calculated in VDJtools using the top 3,000 clones. TCRdb reprocessed the reads and provides one entry for every CDR3 protein sequence; no DNA is given. The authors' filters were not applied to this entry. Per the sample table, the count is more than 6,500 distinct CDR3 sequences. Around 21% of the sample is in the top ten clones.

Sample: CD8+ stem-like memory T cells (TSCM and TCM) sorted from PBMCs. The label giving this sample's cell subset or site can be read as: stem-like memory CD8 T cells (TSTEM), CCR7+ PD-1- TIGIT-. This clonotype originated in a human donor in good health. The V and J segments used are TRBV7-9 and TRBJ2-7; TCRdb's D call, TRBD2, is unchecked because there is no DNA. CDR3 protein: CASRSAGEVDEQYF. The reference TRBV7-9 and TRBJ2-7 proteins fill in what lies around the CDR3, so the full variable domain reads DTGVSQNPRHKITKRGQNVTFRCDPISEHNRLYWYRQTLGQGPEFLTYFQNEAQLEKSRLLSDRFSAERPKGSFSTLEIQRTEQGDSAMYLCASRSAGEVDEQYFGPGTRLTVT.